A selection of T cell receptor beta chains follows, all from one sample in a study of regulatory T cells in long-lasting Graves disease. Using its own MiXCR run on the multiplex PCR reads, TCRdb lists one record per CDR3 protein. The data contain 350,000 to 550,000 distinct CDR3 sequences, more than 13% of them singletons. The data were also submitted as part of a second study, on T cells in Graves' hyperthyroidism and ophthalmopathy.

The input for sequencing was peripheral blood mononuclear cells (PBMCs), taken at new diagnosis, from a patient treated with antithyroid drugs. Source of these receptors: a woman aged 25-40 years with Graves disease. CDR3s include the opening cysteine and the closing phenylalanine or tryptophan. The D gene is left open where the match is weak. The size entry is marked missing in some rows and otherwise reads once, few, many or a size class.

V	J	D	size	length	DNA	CDR3
TRBV20-1	TRBJ1-5	-	-	15	TGCAGTGCTCATCACCGTTCGGGAAGTAATCAGCCCCAGCATTTT	CSAHHRSGSNQPQHF
TRBV27	TRBJ2-2	-	-	17	TGTGCCAGCAGTTTATCGGGAGTACTCGCGAACACCGGGGAGCTGTTTTTT	CASSLSGVLANTGELFF
TRBV5-1	TRBJ2-5	TRBD2	-	17	TGCTCCAGCAGCCCTGGACTAGCAGCCTCGATCGTGGAGACCCAGTACTTC	CSSSPGLAASIVETQYF
TRBV20-1	TRBJ2-1	TRBD2	many	14	TGCAGTGCTAGAGGTAGCGGGGGGAACAATGAGCAGTTCTTC	CSARGSGGNNEQFF
TRBV11-2	TRBJ2-4	-	many	15	TGTGCCAGCAGCTTATCAGTGGTGGCCAAAAACATTCAGTACTTC	CASSLSVVAKNIQYF
TRBV28	TRBJ2-7	-	many	14	TGTGCCAGCACAAGAGGGGGACAAAATTACGAGCAGTACTTC	CASTRGGQNYEQYF
TRBV20-1	TRBJ2-3	-	many	15	TGCAGTGCTAGAGAACCGGGACGGAGCACAGATACGCAGTATTTT	CSAREPGRSTDTQYF
TRBV4-1	TRBJ2-7	-	many	17	TGCGCCAGCAGCGAAGAGCCCGGCGGGCTGAGGGACTACGAGCAGTACTTC	CASSEEPGGLRDYEQYF
TRBV19	TRBJ2-7	-	-	16	TGTGCCAGTAGTAGACATCGACAGGAGAGCTCCTACGAGCAGTACTTC	CASSRHRQESSYEQYF
TRBV7-6	TRBJ2-5	-	-	13	TGTGCCAGCAGCTTCGCGGAGTTGGAGACCCAGTACTTC	CASSFAELETQYF
TRBV27	TRBJ2-4	-	many	15	TGTGCCAGCAGCACAAAATCACTCCAGGGGAACATTCAGTACTTC	CASSTKSLQGNIQYF
TRBV10-3	TRBJ1-5	-	few	14	TGTGCCATCAGTGACAGGGGAGGGGATCAGCCCCAGCATTTT	CAISDRGGDQPQHF
TRBV10-3	TRBJ2-2	TRBD2	many	14	TGTGCCACCCGACTAGCGGGAAACACCGGGGAGCTGTTTTTT	CATRLAGNTGELFF
TRBV3-1	TRBJ2-1	TRBD2	-	16	TGTGCCAGCAGCCGCTCACTAGCGGGAGGGCCTAATGAGCAGTTCTTC	CASSRSLAGGPNEQFF
TRBV5-1	TRBJ2-1	TRBD1	many	15	TGCGCCAGCAGCACAGGGGGCCTTTCCTACAATGAGCAGTTCTTC	CASSTGGLSYNEQFF
TRBV6-1	TRBJ2-2	TRBD1	few	14	TGTGCCAGCAGAACCGGGACAGACACCGGGGAGCTGTTTTTT	CASRTGTDTGELFF
TRBV5-1	TRBJ2-7	-	many	14	TGCGCCAGCAGCATAGGCGGAAACTCCTACGAGCAGTACTTC	CASSIGGNSYEQYF
TRBV3-1	TRBJ1-4	TRBD1	few	15	TGTGCCAGCAGCCAGATGACAGGGAGTAATGAAAAACTGTTTTTT	CASSQMTGSNEKLFF
TRBV5-1	TRBJ2-3	TRBD2	many	14	TGCGCCAGCAGCTTGCGGGAGGGAATAGATACGCAGTATTTT	CASSLREGIDTQYF
TRBV14	TRBJ2-2	-	-	15	TGTGCCAGCAGCCAAGTCCGGGGTGGTGCCGGGGAGCTGTTTTTT	CASSQVRGGAGELFF
TRBV24-1	TRBJ2-2	-	many	16	TGTGCCACCAGTGATTTCGGGCTAGCGCACACCGGGGAGCTGTTTTTT	CATSDFGLAHTGELFF
TRBV2	TRBJ1-5	TRBD1	many	14	TGTGCCAGCAAATCGACAGGGGCTTTTCAGCCCCAGCATTTT	CASKSTGAFQPQHF
TRBV10-3	TRBJ2-1	TRBD2	many	18	TGTGCCATCAGTGGCGGGACTAGCGGGAGTGGCTCCTACAATGAGCAGTTCTTC	CAISGGTSGSGSYNEQFF
TRBV29-1	TRBJ2-3	-	-	11	TGCAGCGCGGAGGATTTCGATACGCAGTATTTT	CSAEDFDTQYF
TRBV4-1	TRBJ1-6	TRBD1	few	15	TGCGCCAGCAGCCAAGCTGGACAGGGCGGTTCACCCCTCCACTTT	CASSQAGQGGSPLHF
TRBV18	TRBJ2-7	TRBD1	many	17	TGTGCCAGCTCACCGAACACAGGGGCCCTGGGGTCCTACGAGCAGTACTTC	CASSPNTGALGSYEQYF
TRBV29-1	TRBJ2-2	-	-	11	TGCAGCGGGATGGAGGCCGGGGAGCTGTTTTTT	CSGMEAGELFF
TRBV5-1	TRBJ2-2	-	-	15	TGCGCCAGCAGCTTGGATACTCGCTCCACCGGGGAGCTGTTTTTT	CASSLDTRSTGELFF
TRBV18	TRBJ2-7	TRBD2	many	16	TGTGCCAGCTCACCACTTGGACTAGCGGGTGGCTACGAGCAGTACTTC	CASSPLGLAGGYEQYF
TRBV20-1	TRBJ2-3	TRBD1	-	15	TGCAGTGCTAGAGAGGGACAGGGGCCCACAGATACGCAGTATTTT	CSAREGQGPTDTQYF
TRBV20-1	TRBJ2-2	TRBD1	-	17	TGCAGTGCCACCGGGACAGGGGGGGGGAGCGGCACCGGGGAGCTGTTTTTT	CSATGTGGGSGTGELFF
TRBV18	TRBJ2-1	-	-	15	TGTGCCAGCTCACCACAATCAACGACCTACAATGAGCAGTTCTTC	CASSPQSTTYNEQFF
TRBV6-5	TRBJ2-1	-	-	21	TGTGCCAGCAGTTACCCCGGGGCCGGGACTGGGATTAGGGAGTTTGTATGGGAGCAGTTCTTC	CASSYPGAGTGIREFVWEQFF
TRBV27	TRBJ2-1	TRBD2	-	16	TGTGCCAGCAGTTTAGGGACTAGCGGGAGCTCTAATGAGCAGTTCTTC	CASSLGTSGSSNEQFF
TRBV27	TRBJ1-5	-	-	16	TGTGCCAGCAGTTTAGTTGGGTGGAGTGGGAATCAGCCCCAGCATTTT	CASSLVGWSGNQPQHF
TRBV25-1	TRBJ1-3	-	-	18	TGTGCCAGCAGTGAATCTTTTTTCGGGGCCTTCTCTGGAAACACCATATATTTT	CASSESFFGAFSGNTIYF
TRBV6-1	TRBJ2-3	TRBD1	many	15	TGTGCCAGCAGTACCCTAGGACAGGGAACAGATACGCAGTATTTT	CASSTLGQGTDTQYF
TRBV5-8	TRBJ1-4	-	many	14	TGTGCCAGCAGCTTGGCAGGGGCTGAAGAAAAACTGTTTTTT	CASSLAGAEEKLFF
TRBV2	TRBJ2-2	-	many	15	TGTGCCAGCAGTAGGGGCGGTTCGAACACCGGGGAGCTGTTTTTT	CASSRGGSNTGELFF
TRBV28	TRBJ1-1	TRBD1	-	15	TGTGCCAGCAGCTTAGGACAGGGGATTTGGACTGAAGCTTTCTTT	CASSLGQGIWTEAFF
TRBV12-3/TRBV12-4	TRBJ2-5	-	many	15	TGTGCCAGCAGTTTAGGGGCGGGGATGGTCGAGACCCAGTACTTC	CASSLGAGMVETQYF
TRBV20-1	TRBJ2-3	TRBD2	few	19	TGCAGTGCTAGTGGGGGGAGGGGGTCCGGGACTAGCTTCCCAGATACGCAGTATTTT	CSASGGRGSGTSFPDTQYF
TRBV12-3/TRBV12-4	TRBJ1-2	-	many	14	TGTGCCAGCAGTAGGGACGGGCAGTACTATGGCTACACCTTC	CASSRDGQYYGYTF
TRBV6-1	TRBJ1-1	-	-	15	TGTGCCAGCAACGTAAACAGGTCCCCGAACACTGAAGCTTTCTTT	CASNVNRSPNTEAFF
TRBV20-1	TRBJ1-5	TRBD1	few	13	TGCAGTGCTACGACAGGGGGATCTCAGCCCCAGCATTTT	CSATTGGSQPQHF
TRBV29-1	TRBJ2-1	-	-	12	TGCAGCGTTGAAATAGCAGTCAATGAGCAGTTCTTC	CSVEIAVNEQFF
TRBV20-1	TRBJ1-6	TRBD1	few	14	TGCAGTGCTAGTGGTGACAGGGATCATTCACCCCTCCACTTT	CSASGDRDHSPLHF
TRBV12-3/TRBV12-4	TRBJ2-1	-	many	15	TGTGCCAGCAGTACGCTCGGGACACAGTACAATAAGCAGTTCTTC	CASSTLGTQYNKQFF
TRBV2	TRBJ2-7	TRBD2	-	13	TGTGCCACGCCGGTAGCGGGAACCTACGAGCAGTACTTC	CATPVAGTYEQYF
TRBV5-1	TRBJ2-1	-	many	15	TGCGCCAGCACCCGGGCGGGACAGTCCTACAATGAGCAGTTCTTC	CASTRAGQSYNEQFF
TRBV27	TRBJ2-7	-	-	13	TGTGCCAGCAGTTTTTCCTCCCTCTACGAGCAGTACTTC	CASSFSSLYEQYF
TRBV29-1	TRBJ2-5	-	many	14	TGCAGCGTTGAAGACGAACAGTACCAAGAGACCCAGTACTTC	CSVEDEQYQETQYF
TRBV20-1	TRBJ1-6	TRBD1	-	13	TGCAGTGCTAAGGACAGGGGGCAATCACCCCTCCACTTT	CSAKDRGQSPLHF
TRBV12-3/TRBV12-4	TRBJ2-7	TRBD1	-	14	TGTGCCAGCACCGGGACAGGGGGCATCAACGAGCAGTACTTC	CASTGTGGINEQYF
TRBV3-1	TRBJ1-4	-	many	14	TGTGCCAGCAGCCGGACAGCAACTAATGAAAAACTGTTTTTT	CASSRTATNEKLFF
TRBV12-3/TRBV12-4	TRBJ2-7	-	many	12	TGTGCCAGCAGTACCGGGCGGGTCGAGCAGTACTTC	CASSTGRVEQYF
TRBV29-1	TRBJ2-7	-	few	10	TGCAGCGTTGGAGACAATGAGCAGTACTTC	CSVGDNEQYF